The sequence of this TCR beta chain was determined in a study of T cells after yellow fever vaccination. About the research overall: Where fractions had low cell numbers, libraries were prepared from them with the SMART-Seq v4 Ultra Low Input RNA kit. General study findings and limits: Contaminating bulk clonotypes could be abundant in FACS-sorted repertoires. Once the booster was given, most primary-vaccination clones reappeared, at approximately 97% for CD4 and over 85% for CD8.

This CDR3 is 13 amino acids long. The germline CDR1 and CDR2 sequences are SNHLY and FYNNEI. V lost 5 bases, J lost 10 bases, and 5 bases stayed unmatched. Regarding this clonotype: Its antigen is not identified.

TCRdb redid the calling of the 5' RACE reads with MiXCR, one entry per CDR3 protein. The table has some 420,000 distinct CDR3 sequences, around 20% seen once. Material: PBMCs, obtained before the yellow fever booster vaccination. This clonotype originated in a man aged 18 to 29 who received the YFV17D yellow fever vaccine. The J gene is TRBJ2-1, the V gene TRBV2, with 10 bases fitting TRBD1. The CDR3 DNA sequence: TGTGCCAGCAGTTGGGACAGGGGACGAGAGCAGTTCTTC. Its protein is CASSWDRGREQFF.